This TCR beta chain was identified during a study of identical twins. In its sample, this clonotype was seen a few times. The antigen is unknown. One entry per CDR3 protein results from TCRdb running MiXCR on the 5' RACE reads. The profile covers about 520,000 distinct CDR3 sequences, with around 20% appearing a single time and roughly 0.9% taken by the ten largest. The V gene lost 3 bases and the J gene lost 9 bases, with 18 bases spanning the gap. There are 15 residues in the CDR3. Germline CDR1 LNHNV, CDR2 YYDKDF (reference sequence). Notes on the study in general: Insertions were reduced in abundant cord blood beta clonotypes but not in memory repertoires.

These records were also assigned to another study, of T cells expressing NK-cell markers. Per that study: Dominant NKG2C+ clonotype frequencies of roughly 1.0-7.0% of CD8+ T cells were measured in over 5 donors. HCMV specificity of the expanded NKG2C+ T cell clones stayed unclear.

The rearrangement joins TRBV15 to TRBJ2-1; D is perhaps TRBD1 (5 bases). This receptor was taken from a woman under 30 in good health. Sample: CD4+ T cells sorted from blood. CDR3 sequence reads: CATSRVGSGATEQFF. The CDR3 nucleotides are TGTGCCACCAGCAGGGTGGGCAGTGGGGCCACTGAGCAGTTCTTC.